This TCR beta chain was identified in a study of blood T cell repertoires in COVID-19 (dated by TCRdb to the early 2020s). With respect to the entire study: Collaborator samples came from the United States, Italy and Spain and covered acute and convalescent phases of COVID-19. The material from the prospective study consisted of cDNA or gDNA derived from T cells, B-cell-depleted T cells, or PBMCs. The dataset comprised deeply sampled blood TCRbeta repertoires from subjects exposed to, actively infected with, or recovered from COVID-19. The repertoires were released in a freely available public database meant as a resource for research on the immune response to SARS-CoV-2. Samples came from the ongoing ImmuneRACE study (first 160 participants) plus 1,254 subjects from 6 global collaborators. Sample metadata almost always included a de-identified subject ID, COVID-19 status, age in years and sex. Where available, HLA class I and class II types were obtained from metadata supplied by the sample provider rather than from assay-based typing.

General study outcomes and caveats: The quantity of clinical and demographic metadata differed by source and by participant and was supplied without curation.

The immunoSEQ Assay, a bias-controlled multiplex PCR, was used to amplify TCRbeta CDR3 regions from genomic DNA. Regarding the original processing steps: The number of nucleated cells in each sample was estimated by amplification of reference gene primers within the assay. To quantify the absolute abundance of each unique TCRbeta CDR3 rearrangement, sequence reads were collapsed and filtered. For each sample, productive Simpson clonality was calculated as the square root of Simpson's diversity index across productive rearrangements. TCRdb re-hosts the immuneACCESS table, in-frame sequences only. Its copies lack some clones; in the studies checked, an unresolved V gene accounts for under half of them, and the cause for the rest is not known. V, J and clone size derive from that table, while D and trimming were established from the DNA sequence. This sample is represented by around 330,000 clones; around 88% of them were singletons. The top ten constitute about 1.5% of the sample.

Details on this clone: The clone's antigen remains unknown. It has no much larger one-base neighbor in the sample; base qualities were not kept.

From a lookup of the germline V gene, CDR1 and CDR2 are SGHNT and YENEEA. Inclusive of the bounding cysteine and phenylalanine, the CDR3 is 14 residues long. CDR3 DNA is the only sequence kept; it has 42 bases, read in frame from the first base. V is cut back by 5 bases and J by 6 bases, with 7 bases in the junction unmatched. In Seattle, one collaborating source enrolled patients while the infection was active and tracked those patients longitudinally over the course of disease. The collaborating institutions used their own protocols to collect whole blood in K2EDTA tubes. For TCRbeta analysis, collaborators shipped samples as frozen whole blood, isolated PBMCs, or DNA extracted from either of those sample types.

This chain joins TRBV11-3 to TRBJ2-1, with 7 bases in between that match TRBD1. The sequence came from a woman aged 30 to 39 with COVID-19, enrolled during active disease. The sample comprised peripheral blood. Here the CDR3 is given as CASSPLTGTNEQFF. The nucleotides are TGTGCCAGCAGCCCTCTGACAGGGACCAATGAGCAGTTCTTC.